This record looks at one TCR beta chain sequence and its context. The target antigen is unknown. The germline V gene has CDR1 LNHDA and CDR2 SQIVND (reference sequence). This CDR3 spans 13 amino acids. Unmatched junction bases numbered 8, after V lost 11 bases and J lost 6 bases. This sample stems from a study of shared clonotypes between healthy human individuals. Whole-study results and caveats: Genetic and exposure-history diversity was limited by the few donors.

Each subset's genomic DNA was shared equally among a number of immunoSEQ plates. Repertoires were generated with immunoSEQ multiplex PCR, while TCRdb's copy carries only in-frame clones and drops some. Among approximately 500,000 clones listed, approximately 80% were seen once. The TCR originated in a woman aged 40 to 50 in good health. Some clones in this sample may be carry-over from other donors' samples. The V and J genes are TRBV19 and TRBJ2-3; 10 bases match TRBD2. The sequenced sample consisted of PBMCs. DNA of the CDR3: TGTGCCTCAGCGGGAGGGCCACAGGATACGCAGTATTTT. This sequence encodes CASAGGPQDTQYF. Based on the CDR3 plus reference TRBV19 and TRBJ2-3, the full variable domain is DGGITQSPKYLFRKEGQNVTLSCEQNLNHDAMYWYRQDPGQGLRLIYYSQIVNDFQKGDIAEGYSVSREKKESFPLTVTSAQKNPTAFYLCASAGGPQDTQYFGPGTRLTVL.